One and the same sample provided the 13 T cell receptor beta chains below, sequenced in a study of T cells in Graves' hyperthyroidism and ophthalmopathy. RNA transcripts served as the template for amplifying TCR beta CDR3 regions. A first-round RT-PCR of the TCR CDR3 used the HTBI primer set. TCRdb fed the multiplex PCR reads into MiXCR, producing one record per CDR3 protein. The repertoire holds around 300,000 distinct CDR3 sequences, with approximately 16% as singletons. Input material: blood. These receptors all come from a woman aged 50 to 65 with Graves' hyperthyroidism that later progressed to Graves' ophthalmopathy.

This clonotype came up many times. This chain joins TRBV27 and TRBJ2-7, with TRBD1 as a possible D gene (6 bases). The germline V gene has CDR1 MNHEY and CDR2 SMNVEV (reference sequence). The CDR3 totals 15 residues. Trimming took off 4 bases at V and 3 bases at J, with 16 bases between the two ends. The CDR3 sequence: CASSYASTGYYEQYF. The CDR3 DNA is TGTGCCAGCAGTTATGCATCTACAGGGTACTACGAGCAGTACTTC.

This clonotype was counted ten times or more. The chain has TRBV20-1 and TRBJ1-2; possible D gene TRBD1, 6 bases. The CDR3 totals 12 residues. V lost 3 bases and J lost 8, with 13 bases in between. Germline assignment: CDR1 DFQATT and CDR2 SNEGSKA (reference sequence). The CDR3 DNA reads TGCAGTGCTAGCCGGGACACTGGCGGCTACACCTTC. Translating it yields CSASRDTGGYTF.

This clonotype was seen repeatedly, ten times or more. V is TRBV28 and J is TRBJ1-4; no definite D call. Germline loops: CDR1 MDHEN, CDR2 SYDVKM. The CDR3 is made up of 15 amino acids. V dropped 3 bases and J dropped 3 bases, with 11 bases sitting between them. CDR3 nucleotides: TGTGCCAGCAGTTTTGGTGGTTCTTCTAATGAAAAACTGTTTTTT. Its translation is CASSFGGSSNEKLFF. Filled out from reference TRBV28 and TRBJ1-4, the complete variable domain reads DVKVTQSSRYLVKRTGEKVFLECVQDMDHENMFWYRQDPGLGLRLIYFSYDVKMKEKGDIPEGYSVSREKKERFSLILESASTNQTSMYLCASSFGGSSNEKLFFGSGTQLSVL.

This chain joins TRBV18 and TRBJ2-7; the match to TRBD1 covers 10 bases. The J segment lost 4 bases and the V segment lost 4 bases, leaving 10 bases of the junction unmatched. The V gene's germline CDR1 is KGHSH and CDR2 LQKENI. The CDR3 has 16 residues. The chain's CDR3 is CASSLVWTGGRYEQYF. DNA of the CDR3: TGTGCCAGCTCACTCGTCTGGACAGGGGGTCGGTACGAGCAGTACTTC. Supplemented by reference TRBV18 and TRBJ2-7, the full variable domain reads NAGVMQNPRHLVRRRGQEARLRCSPMKGHSHVYWYRQLPEEGLKFMVYLQKENIIDESGMPKERFSAEFPKEGPSILRIQQVVRGDSAAYFCASSLVWTGGRYEQYFGPGTRLTVT.

Ten or more counts support this clonotype. The chain employs TRBV5-1 and TRBJ1-2; TRBD1 might be the D (6 bases). Between the trimmed V and J ends, which lost 0 bases and 3 bases, there was a span of 9 bases. Germline V gives CDR1 SGHRS, CDR2 YFSETQ. The CDR3 length is 14 residues. CDR3 DNA: TGCGCCAGCAGCTTGGAACCAGGGGACTATGGCTACACCTTC. Translated: CASSLEPGDYGYTF.

This clonotype was counted ten times or more. The gene calls are TRBV28 and TRBJ2-7; D uncertain. The germline V gene has CDR1 MDHEN and CDR2 SYDVKM. The CDR3 totals 14 residues. V dropped 1 base and J dropped 2 bases, with 9 bases sitting between them. This chain's CDR3 is CASSLYREPYEQYF. The CDR3 DNA reads as TGTGCCAGCAGTTTATACAGAGAGCCCTACGAGCAGTACTTC.

This clonotype was observed a handful of times. The genes are TRBV5-1 and TRBJ2-5, with TRBD2 matching over 8 bases. There are 16 residues in the CDR3. Germline loops: CDR1 SGHRS, CDR2 YFSETQ. Trimming cost V 1 base and J 0 bases; bases outside gene matches: 5. Here the CDR3 reads CASSLRGGSYQETQYF. CDR3 coding DNA: TGCGCCAGCAGCTTGCGGGGGGGCTCCTACCAAGAGACCCAGTACTTC.

This clonotype was picked up many times. The chain carries TRBV6-1 and TRBJ2-7, with TRBD2 matching 11 bases. CDR1 is MNHNS, CDR2 SASEGT, per germline. This CDR3 has 17 residues. With 6 bases clipped from V and 4 bases from J, the junction kept 14 bases outside the gene matches. In DNA, the CDR3 is TGTGCCAGCAGCCCCACCGGGACTAGCGGTTTTTTTTACGAGCAGTACTTC. Encoded protein: CASSPTGTSGFFYEQYF.

A few counts support this clonotype. This rearrangement joins TRBV4-1 to TRBJ2-6, with a tentative D call TRBD1 (5 bases). CDR3 length: 15 residues. The germline V and J ends were trimmed by 5 bases and 2 bases, with 10 bases remaining between them. Per the germline V gene, CDR1 is MGHRA and CDR2 is YSYEKL. This CDR3 reads CASSVRDTGANVLTF. CDR3 DNA: TGCGCCAGCAGCGTCAGGGATACTGGGGCCAACGTCCTGACTTTC.

Ten or more counts support this clonotype. The chain's CDR3 is CASSFNRVNGYTF. CDR3 nucleotides: TGCGCCAGCAGCTTTAACCGGGTAAATGGCTACACCTTC. V gene TRBV5-1 combines with J gene TRBJ1-2, with D unresolved. This CDR3 spans 13 amino acids. CDR1 is SGHRS, CDR2 YFSETQ, per germline. The V end lost 2 bases, the J end lost 6 bases, and 11 bases lay between the germline ends.

V and J are TRBV2 and TRBJ2-1; 9 positions agree with TRBD2. Germline V gene sequence: CDR1 SNHLY, CDR2 FYNNEI. J gave up 7 bases and V 7 bases, and 5 bases lay outside the gene matches. The CDR3 totals 13 residues. CDR3 nucleotides: TGTGCCAGCAATCTAGCGGGATTAAATGAGCAGTTCTTC. Amino acids: CASNLAGLNEQFF. Variable domain in full (rest from reference TRBV2 and TRBJ2-1): EPEVTQTPSHQVTQMGQEVILRCVPISNHLYFYWYRQILGQKVEFLVSFYNNEISEKSEIFDDQFSVERPDGSNFTLKIRSTKLEDSAMYFCASNLAGLNEQFFGPGTRLTVL.

This clonotype showed up just a few times. CDR3 loop: CASSVGVTAFF. In DNA, the CDR3 is TGCGCCAGCAGCGTCGGGGTGACAGCTTTCTTT. V and J are TRBV5-1 and TRBJ1-1, with unresolved D. The germline V gene has CDR1 SGHRS and CDR2 YFSETQ. CDR3 size: 11 residues. V was cut by 4 bases and J by 10 bases, with 11 bases left in between.

The chain is built from TRBV24-1 and TRBJ2-2; TRBD2 is a possible D gene (7 bases). Germline V lookup: CDR1 KGHDR, CDR2 SFDVKD. The CDR3 extends over 17 amino acids. V gave up 4 bases and J gave up 0 bases, with 14 bases separating them. CDR3: CATSDPLGGANTGELFF. The DNA of the CDR3 is TGTGCCACCAGTGACCCATTAGGGGGGGCGAACACCGGGGAGCTGTTTTTT.